The TCR beta chain described here comes from a study of OX40 agonist ivuxolimab in advanced cancers. The protocol was immunoSEQ multiplex PCR, while the TCRdb copy is restricted to in-frame clones and leaves out a portion. The sample lists about 84,000 clones; approximately 85% were seen once. The CDR3 length is 14 residues. CDR1 SGHRS and CDR2 YFSETQ come from the germline V gene. J lost 6 bases, V lost 1 base, and 4 bases had no gene match. Concerning this clone: As yet, its antigen is unknown.

Study-level points and caveats: Compared with CD4+, CD8+ T cells on average had more expanded clones.

This specimen was CD4+ or CD8+ T cells sorted from blood, taken in a trial of the OX40 agonist ivuxolimab. This receptor was taken from an adult with an advanced solid tumor such as melanoma, head and neck, liver or kidney cancer. The V call is TRBV5-1, the J call TRBJ1-2; TRBD1 matches at 9 bases. The CDR3 sequence is CASSLTGGDDGYTF. DNA of the CDR3: TGCGCCAGCAGCTTGACAGGGGGCGACGATGGCTACACCTTC.